This TCR beta chain was observed in a study of identical twins. Each CDR3 protein is one row after TCRdb ran MiXCR on the 5' RACE reads. The sample consists of hundreds of thousands of distinct CDR3 sequences, more than 6.5% of them appearing once. Trimming removed 3 bases from V and 7 bases from J, with 12 bases in between. Germline V lookup: CDR1 SEHNR, CDR2 FQNEAQ (reference sequence). The CDR3 extends over 13 amino acids. This same sample was also part of a study on yellow fever vaccine responses in identical twins.

The sample was PBMCs. The V call is TRBV7-9, the J call TRBJ1-1; D not resolved. The sequence came from a woman younger than 30 in good health. CDR3 in amino acids: CASSFGVLNEAFF. CDR3 nucleotide sequence: TGTGCCAGCAGCTTCGGAGTCTTGAATGAAGCTTTCTTT.